The rows below give T cell receptor beta chains drawn from one sample of a study of T-cell reconstitution after alpha-beta-depleted transplantation in children. TCRdb ran MiXCR on the PCR reads and lists one entry per CDR3 protein. The top ten clones hold more than 2.5% of a sample with hundreds of thousands of distinct CDR3 sequences, around 18% of them seen once. The sample here was PBMCs from the stem cell graft donor, taken from the stem cell graft. The receptors were gathered from a human donor who donated a stem cell graft to a child with acute lymphoblastic leukemia. Both conserved end residues are part of each CDR3. The order of the fields is V gene, J gene, clone size, D gene, CDR3 protein, CDR3 DNA. A D gene is named only where the DNA matches it firmly. Not all rows give a size; the values are once, few, many and, for expanded clones, a class.

v_call: TRBV10-2; j_call: TRBJ2-7; clone_size: few; d_call: TRBD1; cdr3_aa: CASRDGTGGSYEQYF; cdr3_nt: TGCGCCAGCAGGGATGGGACAGGGGGATCGTACGAGCAGTACTTC
v_call: TRBV6-2/TRBV6-3; j_call: TRBJ2-5; clone_size: NA; d_call: NA; cdr3_aa: CASSAQGMETQYF; cdr3_nt: TGTGCCTCATCGGCGCAGGGGATGGAGACCCAGTACTTC
v_call: TRBV7-9; j_call: TRBJ2-5; clone_size: NA; d_call: NA; cdr3_aa: CASSLVGLLETQYF; cdr3_nt: TGTGCCAGCAGCTTAGTAGGGTTATTGGAGACCCAGTACTTC
v_call: TRBV5-5; j_call: TRBJ2-2; clone_size: few; d_call: TRBD2; cdr3_aa: CASSPGTSGTVTGELFF; cdr3_nt: TGTGCCAGCAGCCCCGGGACTAGCGGGACAGTCACCGGGGAGCTGTTTTTT
v_call: TRBV5-1; j_call: TRBJ1-4; clone_size: NA; d_call: TRBD1; cdr3_aa: CASSGTGGTNEKLFF; cdr3_nt: TGCGCCAGCAGCGGAACAGGGGGCACAAATGAAAAACTGTTTTTT
v_call: TRBV18; j_call: TRBJ1-1; clone_size: many; d_call: NA; cdr3_aa: CASCEGMNTEAFF; cdr3_nt: TGTGCCAGCTGTGAGGGAATGAACACTGAAGCTTTCTTT
v_call: TRBV7-3; j_call: TRBJ2-5; clone_size: few; d_call: NA; cdr3_aa: CASSLLGIEETQYF; cdr3_nt: TGTGCCAGCAGCTTACTGGGAATTGAAGAGACCCAGTACTTC
v_call: TRBV20-1; j_call: TRBJ2-1; clone_size: few; d_call: NA; cdr3_aa: CSASALFSYNEQFF; cdr3_nt: TGCAGTGCTAGCGCTCTTTTCTCCTACAATGAGCAGTTCTTC
v_call: TRBV15; j_call: TRBJ2-1; clone_size: few; d_call: NA; cdr3_aa: CATSREKLADYNEQFF; cdr3_nt: TGTGCCACCAGCAGAGAGAAACTAGCCGACTACAATGAGCAGTTCTTC
v_call: TRBV7-9; j_call: TRBJ2-7; clone_size: NA; d_call: TRBD2; cdr3_aa: CASSFGTSGSSYEQYF; cdr3_nt: TGTGCCAGCAGTTTCGGGACTAGCGGGAGCTCCTACGAGCAGTACTTC
v_call: TRBV30; j_call: TRBJ1-1; clone_size: NA; d_call: NA; cdr3_aa: CAWSPTVNTEAFF; cdr3_nt: TGTGCCTGGAGCCCTACAGTTAACACTGAAGCTTTCTTT
v_call: TRBV5-1; j_call: TRBJ2-7; clone_size: NA; d_call: NA; cdr3_aa: CASSYVTGGEQYF; cdr3_nt: TGCGCCAGCAGCTACGTGACAGGTGGGGAGCAGTACTTC
v_call: TRBV21-1; j_call: TRBJ2-2; clone_size: few; d_call: NA; cdr3_aa: CASSNAAVLTSGAANTGELFF; cdr3_nt: TGTGCCAGCAGCAACGCGGCTGTTTTGACTAGCGGGGCAGCGAACACCGGGGAGCTGTTTTTT
v_call: TRBV20-1; j_call: TRBJ2-5; clone_size: NA; d_call: TRBD2; cdr3_aa: CSAADRGRSETQYF; cdr3_nt: TGCAGTGCTGCGGACCGCGGGAGGTCGGAGACCCAGTACTTC
v_call: TRBV5-1; j_call: TRBJ2-6; clone_size: NA; d_call: TRBD2; cdr3_aa: CASSLNRGGANVLTF; cdr3_nt: TGCGCCAGCAGCTTGAATCGGGGGGGTGCCAACGTCCTGACTTTC
v_call: TRBV6-4; j_call: TRBJ2-2; clone_size: many; d_call: TRBD2; cdr3_aa: CASSVAGSDTGELFF; cdr3_nt: TGTGCCAGCAGTGTAGCGGGATCGGACACCGGGGAGCTGTTTTTT
v_call: TRBV7-9; j_call: TRBJ2-7; clone_size: NA; d_call: TRBD1; cdr3_aa: CASSRGQGMSYEQYF; cdr3_nt: TGTGCCAGCAGCAGGGGACAGGGGATGTCCTACGAGCAGTACTTC
v_call: TRBV20-1; j_call: TRBJ2-3; clone_size: NA; d_call: NA; cdr3_aa: CSATVPVSRTDTQYF; cdr3_nt: TGCAGTGCAACAGTTCCGGTCTCGAGGACAGATACGCAGTATTTT
v_call: TRBV7-3; j_call: TRBJ1-1; clone_size: few; d_call: NA; cdr3_aa: CASSPWAYTIDTEAFF; cdr3_nt: TGTGCCAGCAGCCCTTGGGCCTATACGATAGACACTGAAGCTTTCTTT
v_call: TRBV4-2; j_call: TRBJ1-5; clone_size: NA; d_call: NA; cdr3_aa: CASSQVLDQPQHF; cdr3_nt: TGTGCCAGCAGCCAAGTTCTGGACCAGCCCCAGCATTTT
v_call: TRBV12-3/TRBV12-4; j_call: TRBJ1-1; clone_size: NA; d_call: TRBD1; cdr3_aa: CASSLRQGNEAFF; cdr3_nt: TGTGCCAGCAGTCTCCGACAGGGCAATGAAGCTTTCTTT
v_call: TRBV7-7; j_call: TRBJ2-3; clone_size: few; d_call: TRBD2; cdr3_aa: CASSLGIAGVSDTQYF; cdr3_nt: TGTGCCAGCAGCTTAGGGATAGCGGGAGTATCAGATACGCAGTATTTT
v_call: TRBV7-8; j_call: TRBJ2-1; clone_size: NA; d_call: NA; cdr3_aa: CASSRKGGDSIRGAYNEQFF; cdr3_nt: TGTGCCAGCAGCCGCAAGGGTGGGGACTCTATCCGAGGGGCCTACAATGAGCAGTTCTTC
v_call: TRBV6-5; j_call: TRBJ2-2; clone_size: NA; d_call: TRBD2; cdr3_aa: CASSLGLAGRTGELFF; cdr3_nt: TGTGCCAGCAGTTTAGGACTAGCGGGACGAACCGGGGAGCTGTTTTTT
v_call: TRBV30; j_call: TRBJ1-4; clone_size: NA; d_call: NA; cdr3_aa: CAWSDYRVGKLFF; cdr3_nt: TGTGCCTGGAGTGACTACAGGGTGGGAAAACTGTTTTTT
v_call: TRBV5-1; j_call: TRBJ2-1; clone_size: few; d_call: TRBD1; cdr3_aa: CASSSKRNRGRSYNEQFF; cdr3_nt: TGCGCCAGCAGCTCAAAGCGGAACAGGGGGCGATCCTACAATGAGCAGTTCTTC
v_call: TRBV7-9; j_call: TRBJ2-7; clone_size: few; d_call: TRBD2; cdr3_aa: CASSPRAPSGIGYEQYF; cdr3_nt: TGTGCCAGCAGCCCTCGCGCCCCTAGCGGGATAGGCTACGAGCAGTACTTC
v_call: TRBV5-1; j_call: TRBJ1-1; clone_size: once; d_call: NA; cdr3_aa: CASSFAGVMNTEAFF; cdr3_nt: TGCGCCAGCAGCTTCGCAGGGGTTATGAACACTGAAGCTTTCTTT
v_call: TRBV7-8; j_call: TRBJ1-1; clone_size: NA; d_call: NA; cdr3_aa: CASIRAQASLNTEAFF; cdr3_nt: TGTGCCAGCATCAGAGCCCAGGCATCATTGAACACTGAAGCTTTCTTT
v_call: TRBV27; j_call: TRBJ2-7; clone_size: few; d_call: NA; cdr3_aa: CASSLTTPLGEQYF; cdr3_nt: TGTGCCAGCAGTCTCACTACCCCTCTAGGGGAGCAGTACTTC
v_call: TRBV15; j_call: TRBJ2-5; clone_size: once; d_call: NA; cdr3_aa: CAISRGRAQETQYF; cdr3_nt: TGTGCCATCTCCAGGGGACGGGCCCAAGAGACCCAGTACTTC
v_call: TRBV10-3; j_call: TRBJ2-1; clone_size: NA; d_call: TRBD1; cdr3_aa: CAISDHLRQGRNEQFF; cdr3_nt: TGTGCCATCAGTGACCACTTAAGACAGGGTAGGAATGAGCAGTTCTTC
v_call: TRBV10-3; j_call: TRBJ2-5; clone_size: NA; d_call: NA; cdr3_aa: CAISPTVGRTQYF; cdr3_nt: TGTGCCATCAGTCCAACAGTGGGGCGGACCCAGTACTTC
v_call: TRBV5-1; j_call: TRBJ2-1; clone_size: few; d_call: NA; cdr3_aa: CASSPGGVNEQFF; cdr3_nt: TGCGCCAGCAGCCCCGGTGGGGTCAATGAGCAGTTCTTC
v_call: TRBV16; j_call: TRBJ2-7; clone_size: NA; d_call: TRBD1; cdr3_aa: CASSRWTGVHEQYF; cdr3_nt: TGTGCCAGCAGCCGCTGGACAGGGGTCCACGAGCAGTACTTC
v_call: TRBV29-1; j_call: TRBJ2-1; clone_size: few; d_call: TRBD2; cdr3_aa: CSVAGLATNEQFF; cdr3_nt: TGCAGCGTAGCGGGACTAGCGACCAATGAGCAGTTCTTC
v_call: TRBV19; j_call: TRBJ1-1; clone_size: NA; d_call: NA; cdr3_aa: CASSYGGFAEAFF; cdr3_nt: TGTGCCAGTAGTTACGGGGGATTCGCTGAAGCTTTCTTT
v_call: TRBV27; j_call: TRBJ1-2; clone_size: NA; d_call: NA; cdr3_aa: CASSLNVGAYGYTF; cdr3_nt: TGTGCCAGCAGTCTCAACGTGGGGGCCTATGGCTACACCTTC
v_call: TRBV29-1; j_call: TRBJ2-2; clone_size: NA; d_call: TRBD1; cdr3_aa: CSVAGTDDIGELFF; cdr3_nt: TGCAGCGTGGCCGGGACAGACGACATCGGGGAGCTGTTTTTT
v_call: TRBV9; j_call: TRBJ2-1; clone_size: few; d_call: TRBD2; cdr3_aa: CASSVNLAGDHNEQFF; cdr3_nt: TGTGCCAGCAGCGTAAACCTAGCGGGAGACCACAATGAGCAGTTCTTC
v_call: TRBV12-3/TRBV12-4; j_call: TRBJ1-5; clone_size: NA; d_call: TRBD1; cdr3_aa: CASRNDRANQPQHF; cdr3_nt: TGTGCCAGCAGGAATGACAGGGCTAATCAGCCCCAGCATTTT
v_call: TRBV12-3/TRBV12-4; j_call: TRBJ2-1; clone_size: few; d_call: TRBD2; cdr3_aa: CASSTLAGVSEDEQFF; cdr3_nt: TGTGCCAGCAGTACCTTAGCGGGAGTGAGCGAGGATGAGCAGTTCTTC
v_call: TRBV27; j_call: TRBJ2-5; clone_size: NA; d_call: TRBD2; cdr3_aa: CASPGGDFGTKTQYF; cdr3_nt: TGTGCCAGCCCGGGGGGGGACTTCGGCACGAAGACCCAGTACTTC
v_call: TRBV25-1; j_call: TRBJ2-7; clone_size: few; d_call: NA; cdr3_aa: CASTYGTSSYEQYF; cdr3_nt: TGTGCCAGCACTTACGGGACTTCCTCCTACGAGCAGTACTTC
v_call: TRBV4-2; j_call: TRBJ2-1; clone_size: NA; d_call: NA; cdr3_aa: CASSQASVAPYNEQFF; cdr3_nt: TGTGCCAGCAGCCAAGCCAGCGTCGCGCCCTACAATGAGCAGTTCTTC
v_call: TRBV5-1; j_call: TRBJ2-3; clone_size: NA; d_call: TRBD2; cdr3_aa: CASRAGGADTQYF; cdr3_nt: TGCGCCAGCAGGGCGGGAGGAGCAGATACGCAGTATTTT
v_call: TRBV15; j_call: TRBJ2-7; clone_size: NA; d_call: NA; cdr3_aa: CATSRARFAEQYF; cdr3_nt: TGTGCCACCAGCAGAGCTCGATTCGCCGAGCAGTACTTC
v_call: TRBV20-1; j_call: TRBJ2-2; clone_size: NA; d_call: NA; cdr3_aa: CSAKTTGELFF; cdr3_nt: TGCAGTGCTAAAACCACCGGGGAGCTGTTTTTT
v_call: TRBV29-1; j_call: TRBJ2-1; clone_size: few; d_call: TRBD1; cdr3_aa: CSVSGTGGDFGYNEQFF; cdr3_nt: TGCAGCGTGTCAGGGACAGGGGGTGATTTTGGCTACAATGAGCAGTTCTTC
v_call: TRBV29-1; j_call: TRBJ2-1; clone_size: once; d_call: NA; cdr3_aa: CSVEEVGRSLSYNEHFF; cdr3_nt: TGCAGCGTTGAAGAAGTGGGACGGAGTCTATCCTACAATGAGCACTTCTTC
v_call: TRBV5-1; j_call: TRBJ1-1; clone_size: NA; d_call: NA; cdr3_aa: CASSLDLGSTEAFF; cdr3_nt: TGCGCCAGCAGCTTGGATCTGGGGAGCACTGAAGCTTTCTTT
v_call: TRBV6-1; j_call: TRBJ2-2; clone_size: NA; d_call: NA; cdr3_aa: CASSQPRFPGELFF; cdr3_nt: TGTGCCAGCAGTCAACCCCGGTTTCCCGGGGAGCTGTTTTTT
v_call: TRBV4-1; j_call: TRBJ2-7; clone_size: few; d_call: NA; cdr3_aa: CASSQLGFYEQYF; cdr3_nt: TGCGCCAGCAGCCAACTGGGATTCTACGAGCAGTACTTC